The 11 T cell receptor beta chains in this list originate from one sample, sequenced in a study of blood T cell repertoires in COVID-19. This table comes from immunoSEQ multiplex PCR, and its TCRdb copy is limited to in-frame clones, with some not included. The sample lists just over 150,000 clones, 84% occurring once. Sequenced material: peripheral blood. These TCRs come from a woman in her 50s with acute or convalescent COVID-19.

CDR3 DNA: TGTGCCAGTAGTATTTCAACTGCCTGGGCGCTCGATCAGCCCCAGCATTTT. It codes for CASSISTAWALDQPQHF. V gene TRBV19 combines with J gene TRBJ1-5, with D unresolved. CDR1 and CDR2 (germline): LNHDA, SQIVND (reference sequence). Trimming cost V 3 bases and J 5 bases, with 20 bases left between them. The CDR3 extends over 17 amino acids.

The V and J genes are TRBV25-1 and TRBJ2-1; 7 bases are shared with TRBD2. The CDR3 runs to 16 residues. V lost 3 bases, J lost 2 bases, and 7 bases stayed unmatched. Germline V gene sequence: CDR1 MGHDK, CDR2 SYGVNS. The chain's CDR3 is CASSDTGGSTYNEQFF. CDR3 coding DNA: TGTGCCAGCAGTGATACCGGCGGGAGTACCTACAATGAGCAGTTCTTC.

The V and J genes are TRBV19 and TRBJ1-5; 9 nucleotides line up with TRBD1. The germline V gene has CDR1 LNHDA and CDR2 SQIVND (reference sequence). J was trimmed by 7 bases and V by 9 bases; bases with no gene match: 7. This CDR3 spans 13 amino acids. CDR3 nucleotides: TGTGCCAGCCGGACAGGGGCGGTGCAGCCCCAGCATTTT. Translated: CASRTGAVQPQHF.

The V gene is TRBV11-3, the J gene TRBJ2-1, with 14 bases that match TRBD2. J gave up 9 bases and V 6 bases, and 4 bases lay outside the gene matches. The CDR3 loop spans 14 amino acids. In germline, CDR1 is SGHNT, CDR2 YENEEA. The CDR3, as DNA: TGTGCCAGCAGTCGAGGACTAGCGGGAGGTGAGCAGTTCTTC. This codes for CASSRGLAGGEQFF.

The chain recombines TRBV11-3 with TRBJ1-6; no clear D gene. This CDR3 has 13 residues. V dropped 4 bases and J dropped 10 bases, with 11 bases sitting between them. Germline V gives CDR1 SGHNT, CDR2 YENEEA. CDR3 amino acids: CASSSSPGSPLHF. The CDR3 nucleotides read TGTGCCAGCAGCTCCTCACCCGGGTCACCCCTCCACTTT.

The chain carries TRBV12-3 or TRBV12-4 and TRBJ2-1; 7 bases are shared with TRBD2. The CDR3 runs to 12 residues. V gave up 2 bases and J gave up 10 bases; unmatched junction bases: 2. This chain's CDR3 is CASSLSGGEQFF. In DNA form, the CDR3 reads TGTGCCAGCAGTTTATCGGGAGGCGAGCAGTTCTTC.

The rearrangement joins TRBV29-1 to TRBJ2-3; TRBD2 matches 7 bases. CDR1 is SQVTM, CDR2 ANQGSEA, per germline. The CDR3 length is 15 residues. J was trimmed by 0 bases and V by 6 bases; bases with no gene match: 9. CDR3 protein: CSVSKGSGSTDTQYF. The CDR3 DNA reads TGCAGCGTCTCTAAAGGTAGCGGGAGCACAGATACGCAGTATTTT.

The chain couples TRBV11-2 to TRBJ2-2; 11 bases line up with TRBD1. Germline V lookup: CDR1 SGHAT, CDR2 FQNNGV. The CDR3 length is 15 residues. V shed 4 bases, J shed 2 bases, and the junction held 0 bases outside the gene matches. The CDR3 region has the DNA TGTGCCAGCAGCTGGACAGGGGGCAACACCGGGGAGCTGTTTTTT. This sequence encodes CASSWTGGNTGELFF.

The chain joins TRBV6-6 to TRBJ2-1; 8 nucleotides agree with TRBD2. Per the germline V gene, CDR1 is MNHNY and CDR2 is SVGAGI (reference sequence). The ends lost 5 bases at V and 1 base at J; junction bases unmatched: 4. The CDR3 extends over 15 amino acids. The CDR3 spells CASSQTSASYNEQFF. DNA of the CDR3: TGTGCCAGCAGTCAGACTAGCGCTTCCTACAATGAGCAGTTCTTC.

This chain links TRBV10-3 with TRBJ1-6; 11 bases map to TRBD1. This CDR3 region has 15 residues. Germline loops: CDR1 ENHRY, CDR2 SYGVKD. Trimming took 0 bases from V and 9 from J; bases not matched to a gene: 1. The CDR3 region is CAISESGTGGSPLHF. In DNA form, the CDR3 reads TGTGCCATCAGTGAGTCAGGGACAGGGGGTTCACCCCTCCACTTT.

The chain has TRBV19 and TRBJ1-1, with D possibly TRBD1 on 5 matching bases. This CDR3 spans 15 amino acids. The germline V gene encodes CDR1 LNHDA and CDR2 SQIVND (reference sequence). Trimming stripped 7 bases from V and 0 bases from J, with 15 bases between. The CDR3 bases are TGTGCCAGTAAGAATCAGGGTACTCTGAACACTGAAGCTTTCTTT. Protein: CASKNQGTLNTEAFF.